This TCR beta chain was sequenced during a study of vaccination effects on CD4 cells after COVID-19. Comments on this clone: Its antigen is still unknown.

Culture lasted 10 days before CD4+ T cell isolation. Among the vaccine recipients, none had a prior SARS-CoV-2 infection, and nucleocapsid antibodies were negative. Half the medium was replaced with IL-2 medium on days 3 and 7. Germline V lookup: CDR1 MNHNY, CDR2 SVGAGI (reference sequence). This CDR3 is 15 amino acids long. The J segment lost 7 bases and the V segment lost 4 bases, leaving 2 bases of the junction unmatched. Using immunoSEQ multiplex PCR, the repertoire was profiled, and TCRdb retains in-frame clones only, with some absent. The top ten clones hold over 4% of a sample with around 40,000 clones, about 65% of them seen once.

V is TRBV6-6 and J is TRBJ2-1; the match to TRBD2 covers 15 bases. The clonotype was recovered from a human donor who received a COVID-19 vaccine. Specimen: CD4+ T cells from PBMCs cultured without peptide, collected before COVID-19 vaccination. The CDR3 DNA reads TGTGCCAGCAGTTCCGGGACTAGCGGGGGGAATGAGCAGTTCTTC. Protein product: CASSSGTSGGNEQFF.